A selection of T cell receptor beta chains follows, all from one sample in a study of T-cell reconstitution after alpha-beta-depleted transplantation in children. TCRdb re-derived calls from the PCR reads in MiXCR, one entry per CDR3 protein. The table has a few hundred thousand distinct CDR3 sequences, around a tenth seen once; the top ten hold 7.5%. Here the sequenced sample was PBMCs, taken before TCRalphabeta/CD19-depleted stem cell transplant. These receptors were taken from a boy under three years old with acute myeloid leukemia, due to receive a stem cell transplant. The CDR3 runs from the conserved cysteine through the conserved F or W. Fields, in order: CDR3 length, J gene, V gene, CDR3 protein.

len: 15
j_gene: TRBJ1-2
v_gene: TRBV7-9
CDR3aa: CASSLGEYRVRGYTF

len: 16
j_gene: TRBJ1-4
v_gene: TRBV12-3/TRBV12-4
CDR3aa: CASSGGGFATNEKLFF

len: 14
j_gene: TRBJ2-7
v_gene: TRBV20-1
CDR3aa: CSASPGTTGNEQYF

len: 16
j_gene: TRBJ1-4
v_gene: TRBV9
CDR3aa: CASSVDSGQGGEKLFF

len: 13
j_gene: TRBJ2-1
v_gene: TRBV3-1
CDR3aa: CASSQVGHDEQFF

len: 15
j_gene: TRBJ2-5
v_gene: TRBV20-1
CDR3aa: CSARRPGVRGETQYF

len: 17
j_gene: TRBJ2-2
v_gene: TRBV20-1
CDR3aa: CSARDTEYSSNTGELFF

len: 17
j_gene: TRBJ2-1
v_gene: TRBV4-3
CDR3aa: CASSQVVIRERVNEQFF

len: 14
j_gene: TRBJ2-7
v_gene: TRBV15
CDR3aa: CATSSRSYSYEQYF

len: 13
j_gene: TRBJ2-1
v_gene: TRBV9
CDR3aa: CASSGQGTNEQFF

len: 13
j_gene: TRBJ1-1
v_gene: TRBV7-3
CDR3aa: CASSSGIGTEAFF

len: 13
j_gene: TRBJ2-3
v_gene: TRBV15
CDR3aa: CATSSPDRGDVYF

len: 16
j_gene: TRBJ2-3
v_gene: TRBV5-1
CDR3aa: CASSLGGQGGTDTQYF

len: 14
j_gene: TRBJ2-1
v_gene: TRBV27
CDR3aa: CASSFWRGLNEQFF

len: 15
j_gene: TRBJ2-2
v_gene: TRBV2
CDR3aa: CASRGSAGLTGELFF

len: 18
j_gene: TRBJ2-6
v_gene: TRBV5-1
CDR3aa: CASSPYGQVSTGANVLTF

len: 14
j_gene: TRBJ1-5
v_gene: TRBV19
CDR3aa: CASSTGQGNQPQHF

len: 14
j_gene: TRBJ2-5
v_gene: TRBV20-1
CDR3aa: CSARDGRPQETRYF

len: 15
j_gene: TRBJ2-3
v_gene: TRBV7-9
CDR3aa: CASSFLGQGTDTQYF

len: 14
j_gene: TRBJ2-1
v_gene: TRBV5-6
CDR3aa: CASSFPGTSNEQFF

len: 18
j_gene: TRBJ2-7
v_gene: TRBV6-5
CDR3aa: CASSPLTGRAPKGYEQYF

len: 15
j_gene: TRBJ2-2
v_gene: TRBV4-3
CDR3aa: CASSPRDRGAGELFF

len: 14
j_gene: TRBJ2-5
v_gene: TRBV9
CDR3aa: CASSFDIREETQYF

len: 13
j_gene: TRBJ1-1
v_gene: TRBV7-9
CDR3aa: CASSGGVNTEAFF

len: 15
j_gene: TRBJ2-1
v_gene: TRBV7-7
CDR3aa: CASSLGQGAGNEQFF

len: 17
j_gene: TRBJ2-7
v_gene: TRBV29-1
CDR3aa: CSVGGTSGSPLPYEQYF

len: 13
j_gene: TRBJ2-5
v_gene: TRBV5-8
CDR3aa: CASSLVSAETQYF

len: 14
j_gene: TRBJ2-1
v_gene: TRBV7-9
CDR3aa: CASSLSATLNEQFF

len: 13
j_gene: TRBJ1-6
v_gene: TRBV6-1
CDR3aa: CASRSSYNSPLHF

len: 15
j_gene: TRBJ2-5
v_gene: TRBV14
CDR3aa: CASSQEEGNQETQYF

len: 13
j_gene: TRBJ2-7
v_gene: TRBV29-1
CDR3aa: CSAVTGVGYEQYF

len: 14
j_gene: TRBJ2-3
v_gene: TRBV7-8
CDR3aa: CASTEVGGPDTQYF

len: 16
j_gene: TRBJ2-6
v_gene: TRBV5-6
CDR3aa: CASSFGHFSGANVLTF

len: 12
j_gene: TRBJ2-3
v_gene: TRBV13
CDR3aa: CASRGRTDTQYF

len: 13
j_gene: TRBJ1-1
v_gene: TRBV12-3/TRBV12-4
CDR3aa: CAGRTGLNTEAFF

len: 14
j_gene: TRBJ2-3
v_gene: TRBV5-1
CDR3aa: CASYPAIGTDTQYF

len: 13
j_gene: TRBJ2-1
v_gene: TRBV11-2
CDR3aa: CASRIQKYNEQFF

len: 16
j_gene: TRBJ2-7
v_gene: TRBV7-8
CDR3aa: CASSLVALGRTYEQYF

len: 17
j_gene: TRBJ2-1
v_gene: TRBV6-1
CDR3aa: CASTRASGPLSYNEQFF

len: 13
j_gene: TRBJ2-1
v_gene: TRBV20-1
CDR3aa: CSASFGQGVEQFF

len: 14
j_gene: TRBJ2-7
v_gene: TRBV2
CDR3aa: CASSEWVTSNEQYF

len: 14
j_gene: TRBJ2-2
v_gene: TRBV5-1
CDR3aa: CASSFGGITGELFF

len: 17
j_gene: TRBJ1-6
v_gene: TRBV19
CDR3aa: CASSMLTGSSYNSPLHF

len: 14
j_gene: TRBJ1-6
v_gene: TRBV7-9
CDR3aa: CASARDGRGSPLHF

len: 15
j_gene: TRBJ2-7
v_gene: TRBV10-3
CDR3aa: CAIRAGFTGGDEQYF

len: 14
j_gene: TRBJ1-1
v_gene: TRBV12-3/TRBV12-4
CDR3aa: CASSLSWRGSEAFF

len: 13
j_gene: TRBJ2-5
v_gene: TRBV7-9
CDR3aa: CASSFRLQETQYF

len: 15
j_gene: TRBJ1-1
v_gene: TRBV12-3/TRBV12-4
CDR3aa: CASSNLGTGGTEAFF

len: 17
j_gene: TRBJ2-7
v_gene: TRBV4-1
CDR3aa: CASSQDKPGLAGHEQYF

len: 15
j_gene: TRBJ2-3
v_gene: TRBV11-2
CDR3aa: CASSTSGLNTDTQYF

len: 16
j_gene: TRBJ2-7
v_gene: TRBV7-9
CDR3aa: CASSPQGGRSSYEQYF

len: 13
j_gene: TRBJ2-7
v_gene: TRBV6-5
CDR3aa: CASSYRVSYEQYF

len: 14
j_gene: TRBJ1-5
v_gene: TRBV9
CDR3aa: CASSVEPAIGPQHF

len: 12
j_gene: TRBJ1-5
v_gene: TRBV27
CDR3aa: CASSEGDQPQHF

len: 13
j_gene: TRBJ2-7
v_gene: TRBV29-1
CDR3aa: CSVEGGAAYEQYF

len: 18
j_gene: TRBJ2-1
v_gene: TRBV20-1
CDR3aa: CSAWGTSGYLSSYNEQFF

len: 14
j_gene: TRBJ2-1
v_gene: TRBV5-6
CDR3aa: CASSLQDIYNEQFF

len: 15
j_gene: TRBJ2-7
v_gene: TRBV4-1
CDR3aa: CASSQYRGAAYEQYF

len: 16
j_gene: TRBJ2-7
v_gene: TRBV6-5
CDR3aa: CASSYSTGQGRREQYF

len: 14
j_gene: TRBJ2-7
v_gene: TRBV5-1
CDR3aa: CASSTGQGAYEQYF